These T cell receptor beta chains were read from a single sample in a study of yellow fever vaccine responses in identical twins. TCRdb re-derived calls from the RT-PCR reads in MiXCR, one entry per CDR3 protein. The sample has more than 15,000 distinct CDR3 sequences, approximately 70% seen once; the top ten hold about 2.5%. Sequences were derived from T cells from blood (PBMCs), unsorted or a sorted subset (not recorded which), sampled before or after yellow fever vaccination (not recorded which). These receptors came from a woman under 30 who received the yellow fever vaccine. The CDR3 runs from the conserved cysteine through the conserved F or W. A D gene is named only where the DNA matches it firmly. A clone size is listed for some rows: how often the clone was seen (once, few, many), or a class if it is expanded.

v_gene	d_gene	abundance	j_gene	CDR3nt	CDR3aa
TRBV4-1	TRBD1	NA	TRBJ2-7	TGCGCCAGCAGACAAATCGCCGGTACAGGGGACGAGCAGTACTTC	CASRQIAGTGDEQYF
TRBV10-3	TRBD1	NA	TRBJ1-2	TGTGCCATCAGTGAGCCGGGACAGGGGAGGGGCTACACCTTC	CAISEPGQGRGYTF
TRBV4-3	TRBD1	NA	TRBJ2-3	TGCGCCAGCAGCCAAGTCGGACAGGGGGCAACAGATACGCAGTATTTT	CASSQVGQGATDTQYF
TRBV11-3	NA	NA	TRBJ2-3	TGTGCCAGCAGCCACTTGCCAGATACGCAGTATTTT	CASSHLPDTQYF
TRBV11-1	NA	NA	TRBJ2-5	TGTGCCAGCAGCTCGGGGAACGGGAGAGAGACCCAGTACTTC	CASSSGNGRETQYF
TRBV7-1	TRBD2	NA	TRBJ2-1	TGTGCCAGTAGCTCTCCGGGACTAGCGCACAATGAGCAGTTCTTC	CASSSPGLAHNEQFF
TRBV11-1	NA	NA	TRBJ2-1	TGTGCCAGCAGCTCCAGAGGGGATGAGCAGTTCTTC	CASSSRGDEQFF
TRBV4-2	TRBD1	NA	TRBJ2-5	TGTGCCAGCAGCCCAGACAGGGTCCGGGAGACCCAGTACTTC	CASSPDRVRETQYF
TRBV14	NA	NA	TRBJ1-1	TGTGCCAGCAGCCAAGGCAGGGTGTGGATGAACACTGAAGCTTTCTTT	CASSQGRVWMNTEAFF
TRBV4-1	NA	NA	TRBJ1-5	TGCGCCAGCAGTTCAGGCCCAAATCAGGGGAAGAATCAGCCCCAGCATTTT	CASSSGPNQGKNQPQHF
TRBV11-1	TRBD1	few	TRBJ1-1	TGTGCCAGCAGAACAGGGGAGACTGAAGCTTTCTTT	CASRTGETEAFF
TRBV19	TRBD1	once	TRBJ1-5	TGTGCCAGTAGTCCAAACAGGGGGGATCAGCCCCAGCATTTT	CASSPNRGDQPQHF
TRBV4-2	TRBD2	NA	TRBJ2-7	TGTGCCAGCAGCCAAGTCCTCGCGGGAGGGGTCGCCTACGAGCAGTACTTC	CASSQVLAGGVAYEQYF
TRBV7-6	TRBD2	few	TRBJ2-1	TGTGCCAGCAGCTTAAGTAGCGGGAGCGGAAATGAGCAGTTCTTC	CASSLSSGSGNEQFF
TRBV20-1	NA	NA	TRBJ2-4	TGCAGTGCTAGAGCCCTCCATCCCCGAGCCAAAAACATTCAGTACTTC	CSARALHPRAKNIQYF
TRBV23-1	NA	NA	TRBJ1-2	TGCGCCAGCAGTCCCCAGGCAGGGCCTAACTATGGCTACACCTTC	CASSPQAGPNYGYTF
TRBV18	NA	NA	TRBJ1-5	TGTGCCAGCTCACCAGAGCTGGTAGATCAGCCCCAGCATTTT	CASSPELVDQPQHF
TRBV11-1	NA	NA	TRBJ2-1	TGTGCCAGCAGTCCTCCCAGGCGAGACTACAATGAGCAGTTCTTC	CASSPPRRDYNEQFF
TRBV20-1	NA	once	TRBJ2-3	TGCAGTGCTAGATTGGGGGAGCCAGATACGCAGTATTTT	CSARLGEPDTQYF
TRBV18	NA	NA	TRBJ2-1	TGTGCCAGCTCACCACGGGGACCGGCGGGCAATGAGCAGTTCTTC	CASSPRGPAGNEQFF